This T cell receptor (beta chain) was sequenced during a study of OX40 agonist ivuxolimab in advanced cancers. Clones were sequenced by immunoSEQ multiplex PCR, and TCRdb holds only the in-frame ones, with some missing. The table records roughly 81,000 clones, roughly 88% of them present only once. The ends lost 0 bases at V and 2 bases at J; junction bases unmatched: 6. Germline values: CDR1 SGDLS, CDR2 YYNGEE. This CDR3 spans 17 amino acids. The clonotype was recovered from an adult with an advanced solid tumor such as melanoma, head and neck, liver or kidney cancer. The chain recombines TRBV9 with TRBJ2-3; 10 nucleotides match TRBD2. The sequenced sample was CD4+ or CD8+ T cells sorted from blood, obtained in a trial of the OX40 agonist ivuxolimab. The CDR3 spells CASSVESGGVFTDTQYF. In DNA, the CDR3 is TGTGCCAGCAGCGTAGAGAGCGGGGGGGTATTCACAGATACGCAGTATTTT.